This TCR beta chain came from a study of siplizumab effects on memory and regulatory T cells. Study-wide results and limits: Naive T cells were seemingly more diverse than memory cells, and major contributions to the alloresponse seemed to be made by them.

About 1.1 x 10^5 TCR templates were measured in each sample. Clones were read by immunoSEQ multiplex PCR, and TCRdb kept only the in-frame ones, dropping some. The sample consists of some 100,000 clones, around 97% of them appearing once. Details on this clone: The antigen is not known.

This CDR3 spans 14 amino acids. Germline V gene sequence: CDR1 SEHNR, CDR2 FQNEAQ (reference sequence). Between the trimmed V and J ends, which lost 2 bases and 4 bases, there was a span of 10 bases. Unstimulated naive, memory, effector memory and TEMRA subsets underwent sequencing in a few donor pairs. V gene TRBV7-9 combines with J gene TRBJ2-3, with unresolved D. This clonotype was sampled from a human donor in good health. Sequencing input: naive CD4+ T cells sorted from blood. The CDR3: CASSLQPPADTQYF. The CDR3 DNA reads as TGTGCCAGCAGCTTACAACCGCCGGCAGATACGCAGTATTTT.